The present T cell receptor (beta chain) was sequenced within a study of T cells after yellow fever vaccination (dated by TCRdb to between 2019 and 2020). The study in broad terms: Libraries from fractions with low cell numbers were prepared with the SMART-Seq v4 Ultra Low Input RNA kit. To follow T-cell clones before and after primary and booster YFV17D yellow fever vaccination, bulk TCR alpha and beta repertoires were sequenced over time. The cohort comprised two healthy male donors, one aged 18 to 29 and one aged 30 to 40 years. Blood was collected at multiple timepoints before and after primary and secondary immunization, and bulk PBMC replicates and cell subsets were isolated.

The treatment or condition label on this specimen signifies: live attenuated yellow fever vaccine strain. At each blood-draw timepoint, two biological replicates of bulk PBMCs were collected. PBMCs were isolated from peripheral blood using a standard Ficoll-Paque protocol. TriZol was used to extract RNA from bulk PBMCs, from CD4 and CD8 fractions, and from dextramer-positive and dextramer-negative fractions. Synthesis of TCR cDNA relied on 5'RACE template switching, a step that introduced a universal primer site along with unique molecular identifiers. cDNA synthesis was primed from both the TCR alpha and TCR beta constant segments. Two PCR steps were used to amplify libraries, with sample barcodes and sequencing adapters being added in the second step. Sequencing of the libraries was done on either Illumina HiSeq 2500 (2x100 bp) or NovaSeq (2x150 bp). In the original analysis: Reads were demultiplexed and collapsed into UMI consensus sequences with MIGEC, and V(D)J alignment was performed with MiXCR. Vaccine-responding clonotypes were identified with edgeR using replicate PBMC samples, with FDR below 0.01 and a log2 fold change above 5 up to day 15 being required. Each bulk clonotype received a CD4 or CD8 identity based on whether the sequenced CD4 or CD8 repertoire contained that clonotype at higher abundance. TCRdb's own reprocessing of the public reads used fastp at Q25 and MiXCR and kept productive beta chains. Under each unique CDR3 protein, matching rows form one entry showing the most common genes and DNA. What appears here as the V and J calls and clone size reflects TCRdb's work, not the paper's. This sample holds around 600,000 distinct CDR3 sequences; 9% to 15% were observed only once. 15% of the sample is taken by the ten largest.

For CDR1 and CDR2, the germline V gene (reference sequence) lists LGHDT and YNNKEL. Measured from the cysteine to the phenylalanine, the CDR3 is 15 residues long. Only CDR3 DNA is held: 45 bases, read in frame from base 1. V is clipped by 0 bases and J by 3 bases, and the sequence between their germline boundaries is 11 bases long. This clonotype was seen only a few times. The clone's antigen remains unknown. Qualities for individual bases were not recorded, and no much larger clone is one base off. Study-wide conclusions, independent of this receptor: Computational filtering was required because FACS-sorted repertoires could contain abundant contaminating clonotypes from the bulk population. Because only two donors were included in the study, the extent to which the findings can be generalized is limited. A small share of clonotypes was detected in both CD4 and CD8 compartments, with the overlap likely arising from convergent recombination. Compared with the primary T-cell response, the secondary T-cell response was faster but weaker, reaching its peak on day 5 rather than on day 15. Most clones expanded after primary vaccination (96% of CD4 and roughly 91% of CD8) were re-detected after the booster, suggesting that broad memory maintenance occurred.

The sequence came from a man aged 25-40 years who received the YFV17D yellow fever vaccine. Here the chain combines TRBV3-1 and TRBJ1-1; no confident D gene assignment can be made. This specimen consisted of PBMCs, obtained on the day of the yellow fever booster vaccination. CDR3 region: CASSQDSQSYTEAFF. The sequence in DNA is TGTGCCAGCAGCCAAGATAGTCAGTCTTACACTGAAGCTTTCTTT.